This entry lists 19 T cell receptor beta chains sequenced from one sample in a study of T cells after yellow fever vaccination. In TCRdb, the 5' RACE reads were re-called with MiXCR into one record per CDR3 protein. The repertoire holds about 430,000 distinct CDR3 sequences, with over 15% as singletons. The source was PBMCs, collected before the yellow fever booster vaccination. The receptor set was obtained from a man aged 18 to 30 who received the YFV17D yellow fever vaccine.

A few counts support this clonotype. The chain joins TRBV5-1 to TRBJ2-3; perhaps TRBD2 as D (5 bases). The germline V gene encodes CDR1 SGHRS and CDR2 YFSETQ. Trimming removed 2 bases from V and 6 bases from J, with 10 bases in between. The CDR3 sequence is 13 residues long. The DNA for the CDR3 is TGCGCCAGCAGCTTTCCGGAGGTTGATACGCAGTATTTT. Translation: CASSFPEVDTQYF.

V is TRBV20-1 and J is TRBJ2-2; TRBD2 matches 11 bases. The V gene end was trimmed by 0 bases and the J gene end by 5 bases; junction bases not matched to a gene: 23. Germline assignment: CDR1 DFQATT and CDR2 SNEGSKA (reference sequence). This CDR3 contains 22 residues. CDR3: CSARDLGPGEVAGGPETGELFF. CDR3 nucleotides: TGCAGTGCTAGAGATCTTGGTCCCGGGGAAGTAGCGGGGGGGCCGGAGACCGGGGAGCTGTTTTTT.

This clonotype was recorded a few times. The DNA of the CDR3 is TGTGCCAGCAGTTACGGTTGGAGCGGGGGGCCGGGAAGCACAGATACGCAGTATTTT. The encoded protein is CASSYGWSGGPGSTDTQYF. This rearrangement joins TRBV6-5 to TRBJ2-3; 9 nucleotides align to TRBD2. The CDR3 sequence is 19 residues long. With 2 bases clipped from V and 0 bases from J, the junction kept 12 bases outside the gene matches. From germline, CDR1 is MNHEY and CDR2 SVGAGI.

This clonotype was picked up a small number of times. The chain links TRBV28 to TRBJ1-4; D may be TRBD1 (5 bases). Germline V lookup: CDR1 MDHEN, CDR2 SYDVKM. V was clipped by 4 bases and J by 7 bases, with 16 bases between them. This CDR3 has 15 residues. For the CDR3, the DNA is TGTGCCAGCAGTTCCGCACAGGTGTTGGGTGAAAAACTGTTTTTT. Encoded protein: CASSSAQVLGEKLFF.

The chain couples TRBV6-6 to TRBJ2-1; D uncertain. CDR1 is MNHNY, CDR2 SVGAGI, per germline (reference sequence). V was pared by 7 bases and J by 5 bases, with 6 bases between. CDR3 length equals 11 residues. CDR3 region: CASKSNNEQFF. CDR3 nucleotides: TGTGCCAGCAAATCAAACAATGAGCAGTTCTTC.

This clonotype was seen more than once but under ten times. The rearrangement uses TRBV12-3 or TRBV12-4 and TRBJ2-7, with 9 bases that match TRBD1. The J segment lost 3 bases and the V segment lost 1 base, leaving 4 bases of the junction unmatched. CDR3 length: 15 residues. The DNA of the CDR3 is TGTGCCAGCAGTTTAGTGGGACAGGGCTTCTACGAGCAGTACTTC. Encoded protein: CASSLVGQGFYEQYF.

The chain joins TRBV20-1 to TRBJ1-5, with 9 bases fitting TRBD1. The junction had 11 bases not matched to a gene; V was cut back by 5 bases and J by 6 bases. The CDR3 spans 15 residues. The germline CDR1 and CDR2 sequences are DFQATT and SNEGSKA (reference sequence). The CDR3 reads CSASPGTGTGQPQHF. CDR3 nucleotide sequence: TGCAGTGCTTCCCCCGGGACAGGGACAGGTCAGCCCCAGCATTTT.

This clonotype was counted a few times. This chain connects TRBV21-1 to TRBJ1-1; no check of the table's D call, TRBD1, against the DNA was made. TRBV21-1 is a recognized pseudogene. The CDR3 runs 17 residues. The CDR3 DNA is TGTGCCAGTAAAGGTCCGGGACAGGCCCCCATGAACACTGAAGCTTTCTTT. It is translated as CASKGPGQAPMNTEAFF.

The chain uses TRBV15 and TRBJ1-5; D possibly corresponds to TRBD1 (6 bases). The CDR3 contains 15 residues. CDR1 is LNHNV and CDR2 is YYDKDF in the germline V gene (reference sequence). Trimming took off 1 base at V and 4 bases at J, with 11 bases between the two ends. CDR3 sequence reads: CATSRAGRGNQPQHF. CDR3 sequence (DNA): TGTGCCACCAGCAGAGCAGGGAGGGGGAATCAGCCCCAGCATTTT.

This clonotype was recorded a few times. The chain combines TRBV5-1 with TRBJ1-5, with D uncertain. This CDR3 is 17 amino acids long. Germline lookup yields CDR1 SGHRS and CDR2 YFSETQ. V was cut by 4 bases and J by 1 base, with 18 bases left in between. DNA of the CDR3: TGCGCCAGCAGCCTAGAGACACCCCGGAGGAGCAATCAGCCCCAGCATTTT. This sequence encodes CASSLETPRRSNQPQHF.

The table lists this clonotype with many counts. The gene calls are TRBV5-1 and TRBJ1-2; 7 bases match TRBD1. V was clipped by 4 bases and J by 4 bases; unmatched bases: 10. In germline, CDR1 is SGHRS, CDR2 YFSETQ. CDR3 size: 15 residues. In DNA, the CDR3 is TGCGCCAGCAGCGTGACAGGGTTGAAGAGCTATGGCTACACCTTC. This codes for CASSVTGLKSYGYTF.

This clonotype was detected only a few times. V gene TRBV18 combines with J gene TRBJ2-5; D unresolved. The germline CDR1 and CDR2 sequences are KGHSH and LQKENI. The CDR3 consists of 14 residues. V lost 0 bases to trimming and J lost 4 bases, with 9 bases between them. The CDR3 sequence: CASSPPAVGETQYF. DNA for the CDR3: TGTGCCAGCTCACCACCGGCGGTTGGAGAGACCCAGTACTTC.

There are a few counts of this clonotype. This rearrangement joins TRBV12-3 or TRBV12-4 to TRBJ2-3, with 10 bases that match TRBD2. The CDR3 has 15 amino acids. Trimming took 6 bases from V and 7 from J; bases not matched to a gene: 10. The chain's CDR3 is CASRPGLAPWNTQYF. CDR3 sequence (DNA): TGTGCCAGCAGACCGGGACTAGCGCCGTGGAATACGCAGTATTTT.

The chain employs TRBV5-1 and TRBJ1-5; possible D gene TRBD1, 6 bases. The V and J ends lost 4 bases and 6 bases respectively, with 11 bases between them. Germline-derived CDR1 and CDR2 are SGHRS and YFSETQ. The CDR3 contains 13 residues. CDR3 protein: CASSRGVGQPQHF. The CDR3, as DNA: TGCGCCAGCAGCAGGGGGGTTGGTCAGCCCCAGCATTTT.

V usage is TRBV29-1 and J usage is TRBJ2-2; D possibly corresponds to TRBD1 (6 bases). This CDR3 has 13 amino acids. V lost 7 bases, J lost 0 bases, and 9 bases lay in between. The germline V gene encodes CDR1 SQVTM and CDR2 ANQGSEA. The CDR3: CSADRTNTGELFF. CDR3 nucleotides: TGCAGCGCTGACAGGACGAACACCGGGGAGCTGTTTTTT.

This clonotype was found a few times. The chain links TRBV6-6 to TRBJ2-5; the match to TRBD2 covers 7 bases. The CDR3 spans 12 residues. The V gene end was trimmed by 2 bases and the J gene end by 9 bases; junction bases not matched to a gene: 3. Germline CDR1 is MNHNY and CDR2 is SVGAGI (reference sequence). CDR3 region: CASSYRGVPQYF. In DNA form, the CDR3 reads TGTGCCAGCAGTTACCGGGGGGTACCCCAGTACTTC.

The chain is built from TRBV7-9 and TRBJ2-1, with D uncertain. Trimming removed 10 bases from V and 9 bases from J, with 7 bases in between. CDR1 SEHNR and CDR2 FQNEAQ come from the germline V gene (reference sequence). The length of the CDR3 is 9 residues. The CDR3 is CAIYSEQFF. CDR3 coding DNA: TGTGCCATCTATAGTGAGCAGTTCTTC.

The chain is built from TRBV7-2 and TRBJ1-1; D gene uncertain. Per the germline V gene, CDR1 is SGHTA and CDR2 is FQGNSA. The CDR3 totals 16 residues. Trimming removed 5 bases from V and 3 bases from J, with 19 bases in between. Here the CDR3 reads CASSPIPVVGDTEAFF. The CDR3 bases are TGTGCCAGCAGCCCCATCCCGGTTGTAGGAGACACTGAAGCTTTCTTT.

The V gene is TRBV5-6, the J gene TRBJ2-7, with D tentatively TRBD1 or TRBD2 (6 bases each). The CDR3 runs 14 residues. V lost 4 bases, J lost 2 bases, and 13 bases lay in between. In germline, CDR1 is SGHDT, CDR2 YYEEEE. CDR3 coding DNA: TGTGCCAGCAGCGCCGGGGGCTCGACCTACGAGCAGTACTTC. Translation: CASSAGGSTYEQYF.